This T cell receptor (beta chain) was captured by sequencing in a study of T cell repertoires in cytomegalovirus infection. Background on the study: Based on public TCR beta signatures, there were indications of CMV infection and of a matching HLA type.

TCRdb fed the reads into MiXCR, producing one record per CDR3 protein. The sample lists more than 150,000 distinct CDR3 sequences, about 20% seen once, with roughly 11% in the top ten. CDR1 is SGHRS and CDR2 is YFSETQ in the germline V gene. The CDR3 contains 21 residues. Unmatched junction bases numbered 10, after V lost 0 bases and J lost 0 bases. Study-wide findings and caveats: Carriers of CMV and the relevant HLA type were discriminated by public TCR beta frequency. CMV-specific TCR beta clonotypes restricted by HLA-C dominated the ex vivo response.

Regarding this clonotype: As yet, its antigen is unknown.

The material sequenced was PBMCs. V is TRBV5-1 and J is TRBJ2-1; 15 bases agree with TRBD2. The receptor comes from a human donor in good health (CMV status not recorded). Some clones in this sample may be carry-over from other donors' samples. The CDR3 DNA sequence: TGCGCCAGCAGCTTGGGCGGGACTAGCGGGAGGCCACCGAGCTCCTACAATGAGCAGTTCTTC. Translation gives CASSLGGTSGRPPSSYNEQFF.